This T cell receptor (beta chain) was identified in a study of blood T cell repertoires in COVID-19. Study-level background: T cells, B-cell-depleted T cells, or PBMCs provided the cDNA or gDNA that served as material.

Generated by immunoSEQ multiplex PCR, the TCRdb table keeps only in-frame clones and is missing some. The sample carries around 120,000 clones, approximately 79% recorded once. CDR1 SEHNR and CDR2 FQNEAQ come from the germline V gene (reference sequence). This CDR3 comprises 11 residues. The germline V and J ends were trimmed by 5 bases and 8 bases, with 6 bases remaining between them. The clonotype comes from a man between 65 and 79 years old with active or convalescent COVID-19. Source material: peripheral blood. V usage is TRBV7-9 and J usage is TRBJ2-2; no clear D. This CDR3 is CASSPSGELFF. Written as DNA, the CDR3 is TGTGCCAGCAGCCCGAGTGGGGAGCTGTTTTTT.